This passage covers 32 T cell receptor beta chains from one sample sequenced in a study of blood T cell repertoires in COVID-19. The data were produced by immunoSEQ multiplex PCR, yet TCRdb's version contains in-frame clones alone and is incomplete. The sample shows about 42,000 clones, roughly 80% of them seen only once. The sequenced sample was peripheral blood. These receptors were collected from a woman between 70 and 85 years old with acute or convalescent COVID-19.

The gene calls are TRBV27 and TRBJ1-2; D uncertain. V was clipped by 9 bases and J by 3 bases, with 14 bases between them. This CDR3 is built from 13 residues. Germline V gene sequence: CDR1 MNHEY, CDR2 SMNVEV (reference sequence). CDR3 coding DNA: TGTGCCAGTAAGAGGATTACTGACTATGGCTACACCTTC. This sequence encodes CASKRITDYGYTF.

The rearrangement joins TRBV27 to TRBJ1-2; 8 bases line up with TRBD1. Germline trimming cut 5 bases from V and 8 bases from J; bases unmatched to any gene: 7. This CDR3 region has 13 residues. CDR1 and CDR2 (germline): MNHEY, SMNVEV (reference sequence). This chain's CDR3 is CASSPQGAKGYTF. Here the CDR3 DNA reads TGTGCCAGCAGTCCCCAGGGGGCGAAAGGCTACACCTTC.

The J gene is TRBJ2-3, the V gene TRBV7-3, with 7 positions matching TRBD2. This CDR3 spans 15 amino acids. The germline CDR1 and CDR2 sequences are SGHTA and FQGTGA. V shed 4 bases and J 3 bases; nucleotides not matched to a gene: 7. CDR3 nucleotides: TGTGCCAGCAGCTCCAGGCTAGCGGAGACAGATACGCAGTATTTT. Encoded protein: CASSSRLAETDTQYF.

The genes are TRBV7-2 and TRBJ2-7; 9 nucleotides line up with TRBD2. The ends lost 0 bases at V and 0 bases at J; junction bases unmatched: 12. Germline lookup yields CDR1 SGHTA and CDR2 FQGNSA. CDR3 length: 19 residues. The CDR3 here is CASSLASSSGGTFSYEQYF. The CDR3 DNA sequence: TGTGCCAGCAGCTTAGCATCGAGTAGCGGGGGAACTTTCTCCTACGAGCAGTACTTC.

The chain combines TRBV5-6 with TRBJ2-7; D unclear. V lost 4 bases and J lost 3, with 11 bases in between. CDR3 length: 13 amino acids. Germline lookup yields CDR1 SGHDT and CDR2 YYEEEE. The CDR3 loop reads CASSPQALYEQYF. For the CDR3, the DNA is TGTGCCAGCAGCCCCCAAGCGCTCTACGAGCAGTACTTC.

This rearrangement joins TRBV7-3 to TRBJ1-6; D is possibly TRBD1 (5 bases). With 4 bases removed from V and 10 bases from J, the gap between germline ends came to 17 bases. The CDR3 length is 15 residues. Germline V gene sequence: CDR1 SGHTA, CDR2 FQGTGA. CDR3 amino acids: CASSSSPRGESPLHF. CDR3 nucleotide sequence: TGTGCCAGCAGCTCGTCACCTCGGGGGGAGTCACCCCTCCACTTT.

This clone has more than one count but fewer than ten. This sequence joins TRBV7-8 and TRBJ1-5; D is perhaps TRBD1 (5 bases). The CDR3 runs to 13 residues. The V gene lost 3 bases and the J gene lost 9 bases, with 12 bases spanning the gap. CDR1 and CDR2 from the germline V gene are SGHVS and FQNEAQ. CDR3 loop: CASSFRAGGPQHF. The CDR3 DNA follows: TGTGCCAGCAGCTTCAGAGCCGGGGGGCCCCAGCATTTT.

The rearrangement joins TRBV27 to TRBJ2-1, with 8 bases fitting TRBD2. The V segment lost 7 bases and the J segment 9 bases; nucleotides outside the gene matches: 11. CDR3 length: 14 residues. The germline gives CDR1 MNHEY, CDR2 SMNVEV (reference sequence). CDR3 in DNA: TGTGCCAGCATTCTCGGGAGGGGTCGCGGTGAGCAGTTCTTC. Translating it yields CASILGRGRGEQFF.

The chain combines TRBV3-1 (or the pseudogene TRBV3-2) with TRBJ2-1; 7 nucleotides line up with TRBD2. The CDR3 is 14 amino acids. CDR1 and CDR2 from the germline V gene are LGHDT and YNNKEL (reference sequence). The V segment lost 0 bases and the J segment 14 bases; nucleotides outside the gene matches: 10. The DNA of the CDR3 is TGTGCCAGCAGCCAAGAGTCCCAGCGGGAAGGGGAGTTCTTC. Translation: CASSQESQREGEFF.

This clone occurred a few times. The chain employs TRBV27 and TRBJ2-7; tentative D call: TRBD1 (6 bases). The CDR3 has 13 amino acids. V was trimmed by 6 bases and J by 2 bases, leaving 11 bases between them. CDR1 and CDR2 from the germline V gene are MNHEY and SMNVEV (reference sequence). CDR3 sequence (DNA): TGTGCCAGCAGACCGGACAGAACCTACGAGCAGTACTTC. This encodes CASRPDRTYEQYF.

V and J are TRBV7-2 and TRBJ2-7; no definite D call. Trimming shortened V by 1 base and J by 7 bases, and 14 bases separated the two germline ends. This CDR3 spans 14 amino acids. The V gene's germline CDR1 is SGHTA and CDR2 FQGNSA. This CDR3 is CASSLGPQIREQYF. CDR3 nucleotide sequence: TGTGCCAGCAGCTTAGGACCCCAAATCAGGGAGCAGTACTTC. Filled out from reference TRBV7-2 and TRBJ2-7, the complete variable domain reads GAGVSQSPSNKVTEKGKDVELRCDPISGHTALYWYRQSLGQGLEFLIYFQGNSAPDKSGLPSDRFSAERTGGSVSTLTIQRTQQEDSAVYLCASSLGPQIREQYFGPGTRLTVT.

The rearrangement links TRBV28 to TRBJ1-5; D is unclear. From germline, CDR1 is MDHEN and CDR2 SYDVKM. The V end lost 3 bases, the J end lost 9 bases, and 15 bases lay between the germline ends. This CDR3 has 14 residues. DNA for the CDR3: TGTGCCAGCAGTTTTGGGTGGGCCTCCGGGCCCCAGCATTTT. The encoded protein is CASSFGWASGPQHF.

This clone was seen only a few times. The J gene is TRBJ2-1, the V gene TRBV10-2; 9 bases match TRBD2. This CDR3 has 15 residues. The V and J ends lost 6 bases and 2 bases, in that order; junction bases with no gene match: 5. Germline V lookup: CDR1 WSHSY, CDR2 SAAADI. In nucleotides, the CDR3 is TGCGCCAGCAGCGCGACTAGCGGAACCTACAATGAGCAGTTCTTC. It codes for CASSATSGTYNEQFF.

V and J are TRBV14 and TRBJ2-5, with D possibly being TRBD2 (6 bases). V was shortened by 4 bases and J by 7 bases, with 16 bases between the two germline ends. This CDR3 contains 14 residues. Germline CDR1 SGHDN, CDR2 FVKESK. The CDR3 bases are TGTGCCAGCAGCCTAACCTACTCGGAGGGGACCCAGTACTTC. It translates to CASSLTYSEGTQYF.

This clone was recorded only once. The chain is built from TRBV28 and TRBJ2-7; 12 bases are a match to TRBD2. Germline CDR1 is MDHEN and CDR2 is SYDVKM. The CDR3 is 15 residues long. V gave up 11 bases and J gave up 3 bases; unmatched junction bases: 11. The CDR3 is CACSGLAGLDYEQYF. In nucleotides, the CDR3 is TGTGCCTGCTCGGGACTAGCGGGCCTAGACTACGAGCAGTACTTC.

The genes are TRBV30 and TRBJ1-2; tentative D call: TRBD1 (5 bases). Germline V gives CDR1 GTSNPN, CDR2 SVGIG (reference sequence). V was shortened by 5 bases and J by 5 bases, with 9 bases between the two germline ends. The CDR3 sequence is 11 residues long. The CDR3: CAWGEGYGYTF. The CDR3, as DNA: TGTGCCTGGGGGGAGGGGTATGGCTACACCTTC.

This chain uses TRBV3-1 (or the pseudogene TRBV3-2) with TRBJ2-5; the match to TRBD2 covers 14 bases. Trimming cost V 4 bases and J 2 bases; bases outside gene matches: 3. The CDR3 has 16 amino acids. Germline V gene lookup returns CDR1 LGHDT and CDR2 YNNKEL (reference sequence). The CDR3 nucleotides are TGTGCCAGCAGCCCGACTAGCGGGGGGGCACAAGAGACCCAGTACTTC. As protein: CASSPTSGGAQETQYF.

CDR3 in amino acids: CASSLGERYEQFF. CDR3 nucleotide sequence: TGCGCCAGCAGCTTGGGAGAGCGATATGAGCAGTTCTTC. The chain couples TRBV5-1 to TRBJ2-1; D is uncertain. The CDR3 spans 13 residues. V lost 0 bases and J 8 bases, leaving 9 bases between the germline ends. CDR1 is SGHRS, CDR2 YFSETQ, per germline.

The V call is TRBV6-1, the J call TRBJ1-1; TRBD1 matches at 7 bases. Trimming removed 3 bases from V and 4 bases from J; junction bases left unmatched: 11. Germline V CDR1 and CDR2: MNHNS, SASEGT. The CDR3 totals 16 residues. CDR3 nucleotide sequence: TGTGCCAGCAGTGACCCGGACAGGCGGACTGGCACTGAAGCTTTCTTT. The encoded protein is CASSDPDRRTGTEAFF.

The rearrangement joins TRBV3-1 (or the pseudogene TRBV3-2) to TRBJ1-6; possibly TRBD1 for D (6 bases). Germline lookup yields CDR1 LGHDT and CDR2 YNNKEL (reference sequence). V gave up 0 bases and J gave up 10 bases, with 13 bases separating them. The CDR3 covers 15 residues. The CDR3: CASSQEGTGLSPLHF. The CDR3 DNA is TGTGCCAGCAGCCAAGAGGGAACAGGGCTCTCACCCCTCCACTTT.

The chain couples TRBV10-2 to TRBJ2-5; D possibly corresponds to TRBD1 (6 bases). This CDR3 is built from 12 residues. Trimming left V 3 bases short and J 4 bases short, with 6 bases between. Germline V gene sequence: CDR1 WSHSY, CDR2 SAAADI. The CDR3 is CASSEQGETQYF. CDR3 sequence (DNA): TGCGCCAGCAGTGAACAGGGAGAGACCCAGTACTTC.

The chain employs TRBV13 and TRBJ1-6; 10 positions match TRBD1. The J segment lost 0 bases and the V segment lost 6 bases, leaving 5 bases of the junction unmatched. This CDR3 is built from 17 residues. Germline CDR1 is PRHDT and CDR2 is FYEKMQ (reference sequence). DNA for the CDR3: TGTGCCAGCAGGGAGACAGGGGGCGTCTCCTATAATTCACCCCTCCACTTT. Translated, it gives CASRETGGVSYNSPLHF.

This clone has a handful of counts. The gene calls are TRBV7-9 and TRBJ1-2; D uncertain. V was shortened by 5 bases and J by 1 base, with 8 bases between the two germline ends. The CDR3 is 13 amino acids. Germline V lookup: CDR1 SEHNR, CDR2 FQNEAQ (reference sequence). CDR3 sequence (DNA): TGTGCCAGCAGCCGTTTAGTTAACTATGGCTACACCTTC. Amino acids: CASSRLVNYGYTF.

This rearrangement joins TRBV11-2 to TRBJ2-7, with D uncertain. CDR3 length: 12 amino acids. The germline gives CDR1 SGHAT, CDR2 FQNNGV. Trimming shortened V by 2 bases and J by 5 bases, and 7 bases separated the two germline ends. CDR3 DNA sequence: TGTGCCAGCAGCTTACTTCTAGACGAGCAGTACTTC. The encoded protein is CASSLLLDEQYF.

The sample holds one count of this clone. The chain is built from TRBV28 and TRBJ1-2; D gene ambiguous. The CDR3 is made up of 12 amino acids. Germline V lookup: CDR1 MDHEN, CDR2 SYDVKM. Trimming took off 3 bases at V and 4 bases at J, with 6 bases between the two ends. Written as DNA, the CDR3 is TGTGCCAGCAGTTTCCAGTTCTATGGCTACACCTTC. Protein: CASSFQFYGYTF.

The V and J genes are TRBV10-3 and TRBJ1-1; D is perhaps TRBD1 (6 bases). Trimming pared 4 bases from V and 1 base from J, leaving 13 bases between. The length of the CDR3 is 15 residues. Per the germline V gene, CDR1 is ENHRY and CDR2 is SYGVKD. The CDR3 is CAISGATGPNTEAFF. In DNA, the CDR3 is TGTGCCATCAGTGGAGCGACAGGACCGAACACTGAAGCTTTCTTT.

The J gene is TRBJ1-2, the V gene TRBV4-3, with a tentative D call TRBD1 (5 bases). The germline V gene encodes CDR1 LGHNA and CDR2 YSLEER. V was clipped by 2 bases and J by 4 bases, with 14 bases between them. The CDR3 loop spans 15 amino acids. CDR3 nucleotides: TGCGCCAGCAGCCAATCCCTCAGGGAACTCTATGGCTACACCTTC. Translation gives CASSQSLRELYGYTF.

The DNA of the CDR3 is TGTGCCAGCAGCTTACAGGAAAACTACGAGCAGTACTTC. This sequence encodes CASSLQENYEQYF. The chain has TRBV5-4 and TRBJ2-7, with D possibly TRBD1 on 5 matching bases. V was trimmed by 2 bases and J by 3 bases, leaving 9 bases between them. This CDR3 is built from 13 residues. Looked up from germline, CDR1 is SGHNT and CDR2 is YYREEE (reference sequence). Full variable domain (rest looked up from reference TRBV5-4 and TRBJ2-7): ETGVTQSPTHLIKTRGQQVTLRCSSQSGHNTVSWYQQALGQGPQFIFQYYREEENGRGNFPPRFSGLQFPNYSSELNVNALELDDSALYLCASSLQENYEQYFGPGTRLTVT.

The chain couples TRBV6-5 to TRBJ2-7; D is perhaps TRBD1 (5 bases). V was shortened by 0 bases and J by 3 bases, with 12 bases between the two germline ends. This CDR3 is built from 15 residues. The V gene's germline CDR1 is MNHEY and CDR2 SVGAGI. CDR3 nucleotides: TGTGCCAGCAGTTACTCGGGTAGGGGCATCTACGAGCAGTACTTC. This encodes CASSYSGRGIYEQYF.

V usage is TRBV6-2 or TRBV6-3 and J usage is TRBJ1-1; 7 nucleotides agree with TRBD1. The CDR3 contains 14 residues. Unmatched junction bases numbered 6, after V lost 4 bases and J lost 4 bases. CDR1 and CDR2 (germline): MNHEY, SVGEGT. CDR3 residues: CASSFDRVVTEAFF. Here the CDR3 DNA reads TGTGCCAGCAGTTTCGACAGGGTGGTCACTGAAGCTTTCTTT.

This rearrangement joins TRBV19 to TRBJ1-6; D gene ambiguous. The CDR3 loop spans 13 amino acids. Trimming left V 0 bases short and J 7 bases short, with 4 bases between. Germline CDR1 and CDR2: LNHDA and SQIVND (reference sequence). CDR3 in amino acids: CASSIDPNSPLHF. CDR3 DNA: TGTGCCAGTAGTATAGATCCGAATTCACCCCTCCACTTT.

The CDR3 DNA follows: TGTGCCAGCAACAGGCCTACTGGAAACACCATATATTTT. It translates to CASNRPTGNTIYF. The chain is built from TRBV28 and TRBJ1-3, with a possible D match to TRBD1 (5 bases). The CDR3 runs 13 residues. V was clipped by 7 bases and J by 2 bases, with 9 bases between them. In germline, CDR1 is MDHEN, CDR2 SYDVKM.